A selection of T cell receptor beta chains follows, all from one sample in a study of blood T cells in healthy people across ages. In TCRdb, the 5' RACE reads were re-called with MiXCR into one record per CDR3 protein. This sample has roughly 1,800,000 distinct CDR3 sequences, with roughly 52% found just once. Material for sequencing was blood. These receptors were collected from a woman aged 40-49 years in good health. Both conserved end residues are part of each CDR3. The order of the fields is J gene, D gene, clone size, V gene, CDR3 protein, CDR3 DNA. The D gene is left open where the match is weak. Clone sizes are given selectively: once, few, many, or a class where the clone is expanded.

TRBJ2-1 TRBD1 - TRBV6-4 CASSVGTGDPYNEQFF TGTGCCAGCAGTGTGGGGACAGGGGATCCCTACAATGAGCAGTTCTTC
TRBJ1-1 - many TRBV27 CASSLSRDTEAFF TGTGCCAGCAGTTTATCGCGGGACACTGAAGCTTTCTTT
TRBJ2-3 TRBD2 few TRBV7-2 CASSPRRTSVSTDTQYF TGTGCCAGCAGCCCGAGGCGGACTAGCGTCAGCACAGATACGCAGTATTTT
TRBJ2-3 - many TRBV20-1 CSARDRGYTDTQYF TGCAGTGCTAGAGACAGGGGATACACAGATACGCAGTATTTT
TRBJ1-6 - - TRBV10-3 CAISELKDYTNNSPLHF TGTGCCATCAGTGAGCTCAAGGACTACACCAACAATTCACCCCTCCACTTT
TRBJ1-6 - - TRBV4-3 CASSQVPGSPLHF TGCGCCAGCAGCCAGGTGCCTGGGTCACCCCTCCACTTT
TRBJ2-7 TRBD2 - TRBV4-3 CASSQDLGGYEQYF TGCGCCAGCAGCCAAGATCTCGGGGGGTACGAGCAGTACTTC
TRBJ2-7 - - TRBV28 CASSTWTSSSYEQYF TGTGCCAGCAGTACGTGGACTTCTAGCTCCTACGAGCAGTACTTC
TRBJ2-7 - - TRBV18 CASSPPSSYGQYF TGTGCCAGCTCACCACCGTCCTCCTACGGGCAGTACTTC
TRBJ2-7 - - TRBV11-2 CASSLGGRVGSYEQYF TGTGCCAGCAGCTTAGGGGGCCGAGTCGGGTCCTACGAGCAGTACTTC
TRBJ2-5 TRBD1 - TRBV9 CASSVGDRDQETQYF TGTGCCAGCAGCGTCGGCGACAGGGACCAAGAGACCCAGTACTTC
TRBJ2-1 - few TRBV4-3 CASSLRRGAEQFF TGCGCCAGCAGTCTGCGCCGGGGGGCTGAGCAGTTCTTC
TRBJ2-3 - few TRBV6-2/TRBV6-3 CASSGGTPDTQYF TGTGCCAGCAGTGGCGGGACTCCCGATACGCAGTATTTT
TRBJ2-4 - many TRBV20-1 CSARRDSLAKNIQYF TGCAGTGCCCGGAGGGACAGCCTAGCCAAAAACATTCAGTACTTC
TRBJ1-4 - - TRBV5-1 CASSREGEEKLFF TGCGCCAGCTCCAGGGAAGGTGAGGAAAAACTGTTTTTT
TRBJ2-3 - once TRBV7-2 CASSSRGGGRDADTQYF TGTGCCAGCAGCTCTCGAGGGGGGGGCAGGGATGCAGATACGCAGTATTTT
TRBJ2-1 TRBD2 - TRBV6-6 CASSTSGGSNEQFF TGTGCCAGCAGTACTAGCGGGGGGTCCAATGAGCAGTTCTTC
TRBJ2-5 - - TRBV5-1 CASSPRPGGYETQYF TGCGCCAGCAGCCCTAGGCCGGGGGGCTATGAGACCCAGTACTTC
TRBJ1-2 - - TRBV25-1 CASSAQGRADYGYTF TGTGCCAGCAGTGCTCAAGGCAGGGCGGACTATGGCTACACCTTC
TRBJ2-3 - - TRBV9 CASGRGASTDTQYF TGTGCCAGCGGAAGGGGAGCTAGCACAGATACGCAGTATTTT
TRBJ2-7 - few TRBV28 CASSHPDRFYEQYF TGTGCCAGCAGCCACCCCGACAGGTTTTACGAGCAGTACTTC
TRBJ2-1 TRBD2 - TRBV11-2 CASSQGLAGTGNEQFF TGTGCCAGCAGCCAGGGACTAGCGGGGACAGGCAATGAGCAGTTCTTC
TRBJ1-1 TRBD1 few TRBV2 CASSTGGSNPEAFF TGTGCCAGCAGTACAGGGGGCAGCAATCCTGAAGCTTTCTTT
TRBJ1-2 - few TRBV6-4 CASSGASQGGYTF TGTGCCAGCAGTGGGGCTTCACAGGGAGGCTACACCTTC
TRBJ2-3 TRBD2 - TRBV10-3 CAISVGAGAADTQYF TGTGCCATCAGTGTGGGAGCGGGGGCAGCAGATACGCAGTATTTT
TRBJ2-3 TRBD2 few TRBV7-2 CASSLGGTSGGSTDTQYF TGTGCCAGCAGCTTAGGAGGGACTAGCGGGGGGAGCACAGATACGCAGTATTTT
TRBJ1-5 - - TRBV28 CASSSGSLPQHF TGTGCCAGCAGTTCTGGCTCTTTGCCCCAGCATTTT
TRBJ2-7 - - TRBV6-9 CASSSSCPRTPLEQYF TGTGCCAGCAGTTCATCTTGTCCGAGAACCCCACTCGAGCAGTACTTC
TRBJ2-7 - - TRBV7-9 CASRQSSGPYEQYF TGTGCCAGCAGACAGAGTAGCGGACCCTACGAGCAGTACTTC
TRBJ2-1 - few TRBV7-2 CASSLGATTYNEQFF TGTGCCAGCAGCTTAGGCGCGACGACCTACAATGAGCAGTTCTTC
TRBJ2-3 TRBD2 - TRBV7-2 CASSSLAGAVGDAQYF TGTGCCAGCAGCTCCCTAGCGGGGGCGGTGGGAGATGCGCAGTATTTT
TRBJ2-3 - - TRBV6-1 CASPAKASTDTQYF TGTGCCAGTCCGGCGAAAGCTAGCACAGATACGCAGTATTTT
TRBJ2-1 - - TRBV7-9 CASSPDSDHEQFF TGTGCCAGCAGCCCCGACTCAGATCATGAGCAGTTCTTC
TRBJ2-7 TRBD1 - TRBV7-9 CASSPQGDEQYF TGTGCCAGCAGCCCTCAGGGGGACGAGCAGTACTTC
TRBJ1-6 - many TRBV20-1 CSARGRGYENSPLHF TGCAGTGCCAGGGGTCGGGGATACGAAAATTCACCCCTCCACTTT
TRBJ2-5 - few TRBV18 CASSPRQGLETQYF TGTGCCAGCTCACCACGTCAGGGTCTGGAGACCCAGTACTTC
TRBJ2-4 - - TRBV12-3/TRBV12-4 CASSFLLNIQYF TGTGCCAGCAGTTTTCTGTTAAACATTCAGTACTTC